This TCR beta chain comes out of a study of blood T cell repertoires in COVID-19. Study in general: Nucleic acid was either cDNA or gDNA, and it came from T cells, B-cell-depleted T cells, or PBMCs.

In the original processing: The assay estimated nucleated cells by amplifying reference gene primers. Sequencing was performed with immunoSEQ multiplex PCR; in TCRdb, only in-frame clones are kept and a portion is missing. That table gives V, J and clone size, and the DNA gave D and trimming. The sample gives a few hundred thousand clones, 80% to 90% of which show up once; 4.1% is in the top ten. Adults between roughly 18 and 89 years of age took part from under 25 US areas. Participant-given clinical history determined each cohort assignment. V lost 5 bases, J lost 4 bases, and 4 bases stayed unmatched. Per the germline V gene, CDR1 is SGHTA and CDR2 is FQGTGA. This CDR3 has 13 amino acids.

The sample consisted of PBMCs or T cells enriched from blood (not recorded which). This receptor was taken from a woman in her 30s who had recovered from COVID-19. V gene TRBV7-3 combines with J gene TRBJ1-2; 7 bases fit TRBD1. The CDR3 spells CASSPRQGYGYTF. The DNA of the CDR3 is TGTGCCAGCAGCCCTAGACAGGGCTATGGCTACACCTTC.